This TCR beta chain was sequenced for a study of blood T cell repertoires in COVID-19. Germline V gene lookup returns CDR1 LNHDA and CDR2 SQIVND (reference sequence). Trimming stripped 7 bases from V and 3 bases from J, with 18 bases between. The CDR3 is 15 residues long. Only in-frame clones appear in the TCRdb table, and some are missing; sequencing was by immunoSEQ multiplex PCR. Altogether 110,000 or so clones are present, 70% to 90% being singletons, with the ten largest covering around 3.4%. The rearrangement uses TRBV19 and TRBJ1-1; no clear D. The sample was peripheral blood. This clonotype was sampled from a man between 40 and 49 years old with acute or convalescent COVID-19. CDR3 DNA sequence: TGTGCCAGTACCGATCGAGGGTTTGGGGACACTGAAGCTTTCTTT. Encoded protein: CASTDRGFGDTEAFF.